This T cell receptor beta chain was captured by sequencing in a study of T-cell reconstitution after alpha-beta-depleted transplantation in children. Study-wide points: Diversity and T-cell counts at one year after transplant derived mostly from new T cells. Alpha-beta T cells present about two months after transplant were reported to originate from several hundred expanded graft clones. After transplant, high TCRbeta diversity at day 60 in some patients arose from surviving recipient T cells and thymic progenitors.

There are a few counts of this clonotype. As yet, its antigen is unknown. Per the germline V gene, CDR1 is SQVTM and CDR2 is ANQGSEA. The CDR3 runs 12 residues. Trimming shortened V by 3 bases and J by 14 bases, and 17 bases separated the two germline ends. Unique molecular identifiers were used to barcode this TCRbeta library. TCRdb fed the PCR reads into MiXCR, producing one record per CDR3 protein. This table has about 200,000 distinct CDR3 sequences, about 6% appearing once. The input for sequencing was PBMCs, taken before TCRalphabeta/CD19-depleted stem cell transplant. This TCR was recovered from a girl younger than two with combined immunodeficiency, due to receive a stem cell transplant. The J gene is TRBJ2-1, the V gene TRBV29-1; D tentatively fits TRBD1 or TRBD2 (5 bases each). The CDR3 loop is CSVESRGPKKFF. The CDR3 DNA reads TGCAGCGTTGAGTCCCGGGGCCCTAAAAAGTTCTTC.